Listed below are T cell receptor beta chains from one sample, sequenced in a study of blood T cell repertoires in COVID-19. Libraries were prepared by immunoSEQ multiplex PCR; TCRdb keeps only in-frame clonotypes and omits some of them. The table has about 110,000 clones, about 64% seen once. The specimen sequenced was peripheral blood. All receptors derive from a human donor with acute or convalescent COVID-19. The donor label of this sample is uncertain. Each CDR3 is given with its conserved first and last residue. D genes are given only for firm matches. Only some rows state a clone size, as once, few, many or a class for expanded clones.

j_call d_call clone_size v_call cdr3_nt cdr3_aa
TRBJ1-1 NA NA TRBV4-2 TGTGCCAGCAGCCAAGATTGGGGGGGCACTGAAGCTTTCTTT CASSQDWGGTEAFF
TRBJ2-3 TRBD1 NA TRBV5-1 TGCGCCAGCAGCTTGGTGGCAGGGGGCGACACAGATACGCAGTATTTT CASSLVAGGDTDTQYF
TRBJ1-1 NA NA TRBV5-1 TGCGCCAGCAGCTTGGCCTATGGAGGCCTGAACACTGAAGCTTTCTTT CASSLAYGGLNTEAFF
TRBJ1-1 TRBD1 NA TRBV18 TGTGCCAGCTCACCCTTGGACAGGGGGAAGAACACTGAAGCTTTCTTT CASSPLDRGKNTEAFF
TRBJ1-1 NA NA TRBV21-1 TGTGCCAGCAGCAACCGGACAGGGAGGACTGAAGCTTTCTTT CASSNRTGRTEAFF
TRBJ1-4 NA NA TRBV2 TGTGCCAGCAGTGAGATTAGGGGCAATGAAAAACTGTTTTTT CASSEIRGNEKLFF
TRBJ1-6 TRBD1 few TRBV30 TGTGCCTGGAGTGCCGGGACAGATAATTCACCCCTCCACTTT CAWSAGTDNSPLHF
TRBJ1-1 TRBD1 NA TRBV7-9 TGTGCCAGCAGTCACGGGACAGCAGAAGCTTTCTTT CASSHGTAEAFF
TRBJ1-6 TRBD1 NA TRBV6-5 TGTGCCACAAACAGGGGAAATTCACCCCTCCACTTT CATNRGNSPLHF
TRBJ1-2 NA NA TRBV28 TGTGCCAGCAATGAACAGTCCTATGGCTACACCTTC CASNEQSYGYTF
TRBJ1-1 TRBD1 NA TRBV12-3/TRBV12-4 TGTGCCAGCAGTTCTCTCCCGACAGGGGATGCTTTCTTT CASSSLPTGDAFF
TRBJ2-2 TRBD2 few TRBV24-1 TGTGCCACCAGTGCCCTAGGGGCTAGCGGGAACACCGGGGAGCTGTTTTTT CATSALGASGNTGELFF